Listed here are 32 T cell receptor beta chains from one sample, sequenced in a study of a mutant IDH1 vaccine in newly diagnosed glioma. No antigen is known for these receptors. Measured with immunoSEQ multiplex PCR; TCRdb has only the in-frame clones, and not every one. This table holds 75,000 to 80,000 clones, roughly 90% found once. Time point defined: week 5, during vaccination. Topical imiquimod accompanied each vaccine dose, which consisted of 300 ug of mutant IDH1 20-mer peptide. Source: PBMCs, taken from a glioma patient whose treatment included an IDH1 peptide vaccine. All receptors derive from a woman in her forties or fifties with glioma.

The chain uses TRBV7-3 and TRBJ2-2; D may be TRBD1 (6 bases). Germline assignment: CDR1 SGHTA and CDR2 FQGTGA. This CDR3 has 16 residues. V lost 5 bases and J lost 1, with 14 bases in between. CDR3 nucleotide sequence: TGTGCCAGCAGCCCTCATACAGGGTTGAACACCGGGGAGCTGTTTTTT. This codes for CASSPHTGLNTGELFF.

The CDR3 sequence is CASVQGGGQPQHF. CDR3 sequence (DNA): TGTGCCAGTGTCCAAGGGGGAGGTCAGCCCCAGCATTTT. V and J are TRBV19 and TRBJ1-5; D may be TRBD1 (6 bases). V lost 8 bases to trimming and J lost 6 bases, with 14 bases between them. This CDR3 is 13 amino acids long. Germline assignment: CDR1 LNHDA and CDR2 SQIVND (reference sequence).

This chain's CDR3 is CASSESGGSGEQFF. The CDR3 DNA reads as TGCGCCAGCAGTGAGTCGGGAGGTTCTGGTGAGCAGTTCTTC. The chain uses TRBV10-1 and TRBJ2-1; TRBD2 is a possible D gene (6 bases). The V end lost 0 bases, the J end lost 9 bases, and 12 bases lay between the germline ends. Germline V gives CDR1 WNHNN, CDR2 SYGVQD (reference sequence). This CDR3 has 14 amino acids.

The CDR3 here is CASSQVAGGGNEQFF. The CDR3 nucleotides read TGTGCCAGCAGCCAAGTTGCGGGAGGGGGCAATGAGCAGTTCTTC. The genes are TRBV4-2 and TRBJ2-1; TRBD2 aligns across 9 bases. This CDR3 is built from 15 residues. V lost 1 base to trimming and J lost 6 bases; unmatched junction nucleotides: 4. CDR1 is LGHNA and CDR2 is YNFKEQ in the germline V gene.

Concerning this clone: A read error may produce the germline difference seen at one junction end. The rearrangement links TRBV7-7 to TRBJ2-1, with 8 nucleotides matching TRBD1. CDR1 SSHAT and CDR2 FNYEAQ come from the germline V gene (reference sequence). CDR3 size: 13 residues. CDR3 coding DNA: TGTGCTAGCAGTCGACAGGGGTACAATGAGCAGTTCTTC. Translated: CASSRQGYNEQFF.

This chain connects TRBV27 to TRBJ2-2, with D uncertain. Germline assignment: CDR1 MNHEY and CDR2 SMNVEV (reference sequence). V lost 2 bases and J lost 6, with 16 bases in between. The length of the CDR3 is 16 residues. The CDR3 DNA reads TGTGCCAGCAGTTTAGGCGTCTACCAGACCGCCGGGGAGCTGTTTTTT. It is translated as CASSLGVYQTAGELFF.

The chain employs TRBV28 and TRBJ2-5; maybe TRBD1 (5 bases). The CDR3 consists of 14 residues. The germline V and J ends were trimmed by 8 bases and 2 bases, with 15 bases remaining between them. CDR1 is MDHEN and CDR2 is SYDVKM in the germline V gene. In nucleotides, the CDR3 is TGTGCCAGCCGTCCGTGGCAGGGTCAAGAGACCCAGTACTTC. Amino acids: CASRPWQGQETQYF.

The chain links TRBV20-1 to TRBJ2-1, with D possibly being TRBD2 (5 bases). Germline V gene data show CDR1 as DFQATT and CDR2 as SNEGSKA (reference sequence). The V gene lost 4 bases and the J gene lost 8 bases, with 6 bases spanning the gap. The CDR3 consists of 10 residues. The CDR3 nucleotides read TGCAGTGCTAAGGGAGATGAGCAGTTCTTC. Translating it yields CSAKGDEQFF.

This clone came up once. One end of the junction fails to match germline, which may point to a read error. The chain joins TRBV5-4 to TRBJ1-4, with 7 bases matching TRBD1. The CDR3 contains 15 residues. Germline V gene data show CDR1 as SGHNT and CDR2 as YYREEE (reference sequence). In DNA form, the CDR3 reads TGTGCCAGCGGCTTTGTGACAGGGCCTAATGAAAAACTGTTTTTT. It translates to CASGFVTGPNEKLFF.

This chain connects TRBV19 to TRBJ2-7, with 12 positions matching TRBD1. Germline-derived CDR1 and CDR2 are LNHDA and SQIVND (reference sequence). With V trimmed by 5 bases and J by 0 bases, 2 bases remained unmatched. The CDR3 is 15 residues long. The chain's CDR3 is CASSGTGGFSYEQYF. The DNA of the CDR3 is TGTGCCAGTAGTGGGACAGGGGGCTTCTCCTACGAGCAGTACTTC. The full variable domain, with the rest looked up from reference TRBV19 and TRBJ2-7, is DGGITQSPKYLFRKEGQNVTLSCEQNLNHDAMYWYRQDPGQGLRLIYYSQIVNDFQKGDIAEGYSVSREKKESFPLTVTSAQKNPTAFYLCASSGTGGFSYEQYFGPGTRLTVT.

DNA of the CDR3: TGTGCCAGCAGTCCCGGGACTAGCATTGAGCAGTTCTTC. Its protein product is CASSPGTSIEQFF. The chain combines TRBV28 with TRBJ2-1; 9 bases are shared with TRBD2. Per the germline V gene, CDR1 is MDHEN and CDR2 is SYDVKM. The CDR3 is 13 amino acids. J gave up 9 bases and V 5 bases, and 5 bases lay outside the gene matches.

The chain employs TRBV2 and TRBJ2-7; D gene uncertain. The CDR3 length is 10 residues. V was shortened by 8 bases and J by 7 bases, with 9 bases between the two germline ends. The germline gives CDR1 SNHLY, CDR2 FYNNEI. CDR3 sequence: CASGWSEQYF. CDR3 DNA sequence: TGTGCCAGCGGTTGGTCGGAGCAGTACTTC.

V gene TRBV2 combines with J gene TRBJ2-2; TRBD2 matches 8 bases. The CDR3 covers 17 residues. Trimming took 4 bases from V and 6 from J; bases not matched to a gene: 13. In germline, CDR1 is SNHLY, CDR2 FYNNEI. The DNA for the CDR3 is TGTGCCAGCAGTGGGGGGACTAGTTCAGACTTGGCCGGGGAGCTGTTTTTT. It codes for CASSGGTSSDLAGELFF.

This CDR3 reads CASSLKGAGTEAFF. The CDR3 nucleotides are TGTGCCAGCAGCTTGAAGGGCGCGGGCACTGAAGCTTTCTTT. The J gene is TRBJ1-1, the V gene TRBV5-4; D is ambiguous. The V end was cut by 1 base, the J end by 4 bases, with 11 bases between. CDR3 length: 14 amino acids. Looked up from germline, CDR1 is SGHNT and CDR2 is YYREEE (reference sequence). The variable domain in full, with the rest retrieved from reference TRBV5-4 and TRBJ1-1, is ETGVTQSPTHLIKTRGQQVTLRCSSQSGHNTVSWYQQALGQGPQFIFQYYREEENGRGNFPPRFSGLQFPNYSSELNVNALELDDSALYLCASSLKGAGTEAFFGQGTRLTVV.

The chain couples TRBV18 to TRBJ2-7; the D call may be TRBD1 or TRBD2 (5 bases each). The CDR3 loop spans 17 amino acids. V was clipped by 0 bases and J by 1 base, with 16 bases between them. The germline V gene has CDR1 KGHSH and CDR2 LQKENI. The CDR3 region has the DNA TGTGCCAGCTCACCACCTGGGGGTCCTGATATTTCCTACGAGCAGTACTTC. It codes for CASSPPGGPDISYEQYF.

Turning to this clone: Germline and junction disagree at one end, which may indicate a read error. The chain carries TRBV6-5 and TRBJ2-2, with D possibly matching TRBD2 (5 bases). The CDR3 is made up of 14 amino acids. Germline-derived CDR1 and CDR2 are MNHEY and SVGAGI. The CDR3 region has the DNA TGTGCCAACAGTGGCCGGGGAACCACCGGGGAGCTGTTTTTT. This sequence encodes CANSGRGTTGELFF.

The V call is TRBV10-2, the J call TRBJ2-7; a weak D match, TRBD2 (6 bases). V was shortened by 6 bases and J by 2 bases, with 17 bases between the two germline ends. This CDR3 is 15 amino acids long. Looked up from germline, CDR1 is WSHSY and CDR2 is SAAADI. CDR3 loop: CASSAGTPRTYEQYF. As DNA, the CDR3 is TGCGCCAGCAGCGCCGGGACTCCCAGGACCTACGAGCAGTACTTC.

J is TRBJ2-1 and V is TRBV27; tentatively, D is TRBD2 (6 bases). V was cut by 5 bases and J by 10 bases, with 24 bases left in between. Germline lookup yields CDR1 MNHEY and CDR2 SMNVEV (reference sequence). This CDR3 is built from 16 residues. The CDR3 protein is CASSPRGSAPLGEQFF. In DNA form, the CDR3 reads TGTGCCAGCAGTCCCCGGGGGAGCGCCCCCCTGGGGGAGCAGTTCTTC.

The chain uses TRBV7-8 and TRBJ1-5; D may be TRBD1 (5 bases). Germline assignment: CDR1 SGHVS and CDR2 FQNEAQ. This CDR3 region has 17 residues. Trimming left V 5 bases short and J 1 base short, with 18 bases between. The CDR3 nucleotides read TGTGCCAGCAGCATCTGGTGGGGGGGAAAGAGCAATCAGCCCCAGCATTTT. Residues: CASSIWWGGKSNQPQHF.

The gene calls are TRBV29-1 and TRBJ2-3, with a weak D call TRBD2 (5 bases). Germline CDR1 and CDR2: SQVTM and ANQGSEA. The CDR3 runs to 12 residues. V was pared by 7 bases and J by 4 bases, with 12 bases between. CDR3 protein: CSASPGADTQYF. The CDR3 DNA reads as TGCAGCGCCTCGCCCGGGGCAGATACGCAGTATTTT.

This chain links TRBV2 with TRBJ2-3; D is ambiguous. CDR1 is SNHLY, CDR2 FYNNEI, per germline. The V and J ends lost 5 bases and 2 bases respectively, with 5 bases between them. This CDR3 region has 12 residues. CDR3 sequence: CASSPFTDTQYF. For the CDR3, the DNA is TGTGCCAGCAGTCCCTTCACAGATACGCAGTATTTT.

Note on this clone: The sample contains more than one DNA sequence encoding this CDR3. The CDR3 loop is CASSLAVGTDTQYF. The DNA for the CDR3 is TGCGCCAGCAGCTTGGCTGTCGGCACAGATACGCAGTATTTT. The chain has TRBV5-1 and TRBJ2-3; D unresolved. Trimming pared 0 bases from V and 1 base from J, leaving 6 bases between. The CDR3 is made up of 14 amino acids. The germline V gene encodes CDR1 SGHRS and CDR2 YFSETQ.

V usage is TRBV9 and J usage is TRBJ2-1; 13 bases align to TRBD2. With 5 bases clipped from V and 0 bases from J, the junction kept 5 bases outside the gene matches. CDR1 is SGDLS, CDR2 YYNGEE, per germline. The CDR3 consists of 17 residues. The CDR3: CASRGLAGPSSYNEQFF. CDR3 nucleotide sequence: TGTGCCAGCAGGGGACTAGCGGGACCGAGCTCCTACAATGAGCAGTTCTTC.

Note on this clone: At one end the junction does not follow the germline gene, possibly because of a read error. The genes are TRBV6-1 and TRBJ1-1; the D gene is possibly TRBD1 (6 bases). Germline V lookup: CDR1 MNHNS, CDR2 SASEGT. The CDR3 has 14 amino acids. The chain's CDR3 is CASSERGLNTEAFF. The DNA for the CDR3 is TGTGCCAGCAGTGAGCGGGGGCTGAATACTGAAGCTTTCTTT.

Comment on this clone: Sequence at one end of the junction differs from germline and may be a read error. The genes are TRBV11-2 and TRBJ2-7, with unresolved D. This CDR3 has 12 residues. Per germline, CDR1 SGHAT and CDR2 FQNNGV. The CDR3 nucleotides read TGTGCCAGCAGCCTAGACCCTTACGAGCAGTACTTC. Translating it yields CASSLDPYEQYF.

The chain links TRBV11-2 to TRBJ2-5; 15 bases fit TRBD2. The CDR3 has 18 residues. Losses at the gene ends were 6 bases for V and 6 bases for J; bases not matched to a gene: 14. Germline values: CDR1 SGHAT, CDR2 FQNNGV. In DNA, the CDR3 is TGTGCCAGCAGTCATCTGCCGGGACTAGCGGGAGGTATGAAGACCCAGTACTTC. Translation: CASSHLPGLAGGMKTQYF.

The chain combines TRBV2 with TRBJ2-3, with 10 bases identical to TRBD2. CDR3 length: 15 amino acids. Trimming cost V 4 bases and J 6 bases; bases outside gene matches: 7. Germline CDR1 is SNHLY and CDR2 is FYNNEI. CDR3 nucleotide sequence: TGTGCCAGCAGTGGGGTCCTAGCGGGAGTGGATACGCAGTATTTT. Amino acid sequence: CASSGVLAGVDTQYF.

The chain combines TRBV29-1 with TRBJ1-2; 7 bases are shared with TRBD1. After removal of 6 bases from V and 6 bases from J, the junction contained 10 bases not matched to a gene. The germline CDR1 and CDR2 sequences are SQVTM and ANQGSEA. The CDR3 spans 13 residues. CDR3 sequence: CSVPLTGVDGYTF. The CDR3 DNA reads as TGCAGCGTACCTTTAACAGGGGTGGATGGCTACACCTTC.

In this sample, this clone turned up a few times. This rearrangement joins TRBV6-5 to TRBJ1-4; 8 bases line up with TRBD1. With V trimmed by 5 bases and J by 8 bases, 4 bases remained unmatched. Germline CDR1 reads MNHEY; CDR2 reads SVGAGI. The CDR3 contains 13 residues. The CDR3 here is CASSARTGEKLFF. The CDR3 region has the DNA TGTGCCAGCAGTGCCAGGACAGGGGAAAAACTGTTTTTT.

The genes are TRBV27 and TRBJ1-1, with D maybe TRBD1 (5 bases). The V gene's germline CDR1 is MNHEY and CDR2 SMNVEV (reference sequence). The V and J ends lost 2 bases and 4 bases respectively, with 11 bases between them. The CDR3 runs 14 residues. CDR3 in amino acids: CASSLLGQGTEAFF. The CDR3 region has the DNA TGTGCCAGCAGTTTACTGGGGCAGGGCACTGAAGCTTTCTTT.

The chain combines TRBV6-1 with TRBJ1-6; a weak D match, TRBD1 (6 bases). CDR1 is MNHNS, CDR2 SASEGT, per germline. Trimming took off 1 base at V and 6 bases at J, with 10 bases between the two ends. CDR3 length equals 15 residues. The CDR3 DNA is TGTGCCAGCAGTGAAGGGGGGCGCAGTAATTCACCCCTCCACTTT. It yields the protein CASSEGGRSNSPLHF.

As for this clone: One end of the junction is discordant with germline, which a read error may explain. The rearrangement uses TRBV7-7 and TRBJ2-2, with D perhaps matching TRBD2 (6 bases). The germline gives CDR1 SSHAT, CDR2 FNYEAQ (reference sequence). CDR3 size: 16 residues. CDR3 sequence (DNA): TGTGCTAGCAGCCTACTAGCACCCCCGAACACCGGGGAGCTGTTTTTT. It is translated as CASSLLAPPNTGELFF. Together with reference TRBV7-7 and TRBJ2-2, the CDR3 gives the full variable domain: GAGVSQSPRYKVTKRGQDVTLRCDPISSHATLYWYQQALGQGPEFLTYFNYEAQPDKSGLPSDRFSAERPEGSISTLTIQRTEQRDSAMYRCASSLLAPPNTGELFFGEGSRLTVL.